The 17 T cell receptor beta chains presented below share a single source sample, sequenced in a study of cytomegalovirus exposure and HLA in healthy donors. It was with 60 Vbeta and 13 Jbeta primers that the PCR ran. Sequencing used immunoSEQ multiplex PCR; TCRdb keeps in-frame clones, though not all of them. The sample records over 150,000 clones, roughly 82% being singletons. Source material: PBMCs. These receptors were taken from a man in his fifties or sixties in good health and CMV-seropositive.

V gene TRBV28 combines with J gene TRBJ2-5, with D possibly matching TRBD1 (6 bases). This CDR3 has 13 residues. Germline CDR1 and CDR2: MDHEN and SYDVKM. V lost 6 bases and J lost 3, with 11 bases in between. The CDR3 sequence: CASRIQGKETQYF. CDR3 DNA sequence: TGTGCCAGCAGAATACAGGGTAAAGAGACCCAGTACTTC.

CDR3 sequence reads: CASSLWTGQQFF. For the CDR3, the DNA is TGTGCCAGCAGCTTGTGGACAGGGCAGCAGTTCTTC. The V call is TRBV5-5, the J call TRBJ2-1, with TRBD1 matching 8 bases. This CDR3 comprises 12 residues. The J segment lost 11 bases and the V segment lost 1 base, leaving 2 bases of the junction unmatched. CDR1 and CDR2 from the germline V gene are SGHKS and YYEKEE (reference sequence).

The genes are TRBV4-1 and TRBJ1-5; tentatively, D is TRBD1 (5 bases). This CDR3 is 13 amino acids long. Germline V CDR1 and CDR2: MGHRA, YSYEKL. V lost 2 bases and J 6 bases, leaving 8 bases between the germline ends. The CDR3 DNA sequence: TGCGCCAGCAGCCAATCCAGGGTTCAGCCCCAGCATTTT. Translation gives CASSQSRVQPQHF.

V and J are TRBV7-2 and TRBJ2-2, with TRBD2 matching 8 bases. The ends lost 8 bases at V and 0 bases at J; junction bases unmatched: 5. The CDR3 has 15 amino acids. Germline loops: CDR1 SGHTA, CDR2 FQGNSA. The CDR3 loop reads CASVRGGTNTGELFF. CDR3 DNA: TGTGCCAGCGTCCGCGGGGGGACGAACACCGGGGAGCTGTTTTTT.

This clone was observed a few times. The V call is TRBV18, the J call TRBJ2-7; 11 nucleotides match TRBD1. The J segment lost 0 bases and the V segment lost 6 bases, leaving 4 bases of the junction unmatched. The CDR3 is 15 residues long. Germline CDR1 and CDR2: KGHSH and LQKENI. In nucleotides, the CDR3 is TGTGCCAGCTCCGCCGGGACAGGGGGCTCCTACGAGCAGTACTTC. It translates to CASSAGTGGSYEQYF.

The rearrangement links TRBV28 to TRBJ2-7; perhaps TRBD1 as D (6 bases). Germline V gene sequence: CDR1 MDHEN, CDR2 SYDVKM. V was pared by 1 base and J by 6 bases, with 16 bases between. The CDR3 loop spans 15 amino acids. The CDR3 spells CASSLSGVQGFEQYF. As DNA, the CDR3 is TGTGCCAGCAGTTTATCCGGTGTACAGGGTTTCGAGCAGTACTTC. The full variable domain, rest sourced from reference TRBV28 and TRBJ2-7, is DVKVTQSSRYLVKRTGEKVFLECVQDMDHENMFWYRQDPGLGLRLIYFSYDVKMKEKGDIPEGYSVSREKKERFSLILESASTNQTSMYLCASSLSGVQGFEQYFGPGTRLTVT.

The chain employs TRBV5-6 and TRBJ1-2; D is ambiguous. Deletions cut 2 bases from V and 1 base from J, with 6 bases between. Germline CDR1 and CDR2: SGHDT and YYEEEE. CDR3 length: 13 residues. The CDR3 nucleotides read TGTGCCAGCAGCTTCAGGTTTAACTATGGCTACACCTTC. Protein: CASSFRFNYGYTF.

The rearrangement uses TRBV20-1 and TRBJ2-5; no clear D. V was cut by 5 bases and J by 0 bases, with 4 bases left in between. This CDR3 is built from 11 residues. The V gene's germline CDR1 is DFQATT and CDR2 SNEGSKA (reference sequence). The CDR3 region has the DNA TGCAGTGCTTCAGACCAAGAGACCCAGTACTTC. It encodes CSASDQETQYF.

V usage is TRBV11-3 and J usage is TRBJ2-5; D might be TRBD1 (7 bases). Germline loops: CDR1 SGHNT, CDR2 YENEEA. The CDR3 sequence is 15 residues long. Trimming took 4 bases from V and 2 from J, leaving 14 bases between them. The CDR3 reads CASSSRTGGQETQYF. Written as DNA, the CDR3 is TGTGCCAGCAGCTCTAGGACAGGAGGGCAAGAGACCCAGTACTTC.

The rearrangement joins TRBV6-6 to TRBJ1-1; D not certain. The CDR3 sequence is 13 residues long. Germline CDR1 reads MNHNY; CDR2 reads SVGAGI (reference sequence). Deletions cut 4 bases from V and 6 bases from J, with 12 bases between. Here the CDR3 reads CASSWEIDAEAFF. The CDR3 nucleotides read TGTGCCAGCAGTTGGGAGATAGACGCTGAAGCTTTCTTT.

The gene calls are TRBV2 and TRBJ2-7; 10 nucleotides match TRBD1. The junction had 10 bases not matched to a gene; V was cut back by 7 bases and J by 7 bases. This CDR3 contains 14 residues. Germline V gene lookup returns CDR1 SNHLY and CDR2 FYNNEI. CDR3 loop: CASNLDRGQNEQYF. CDR3 DNA: TGTGCCAGCAACCTCGACAGGGGGCAAAATGAGCAGTACTTC.

This chain joins TRBV7-9 and TRBJ2-1, with unresolved D. V gave up 6 bases and J gave up 8 bases, with 14 bases separating them. Germline-derived CDR1 and CDR2 are SEHNR and FQNEAQ (reference sequence). This CDR3 spans 13 amino acids. CDR3 sequence reads: CASRQPAKDEQFF. The CDR3 nucleotides are TGTGCCAGCAGACAACCAGCGAAAGATGAGCAGTTCTTC.

This sequence joins TRBV25-1 and TRBJ2-1; 7 bases align to TRBD1. Germline V CDR1 and CDR2: MGHDK, SYGVNS. The CDR3 contains 16 residues. J lost 0 bases, V lost 6 bases, and 8 bases had no gene match. The CDR3 reads CASRGDSPRSYNEQFF. The CDR3 bases are TGTGCCAGCAGAGGGGACAGCCCCCGCTCCTACAATGAGCAGTTCTTC.

The chain combines TRBV28 with TRBJ1-5; no reliable D call. The V and J ends lost 6 bases and 0 bases respectively, with 9 bases between them. The length of the CDR3 is 14 residues. CDR1 and CDR2 (germline): MDHEN, SYDVKM. CDR3 sequence: CASRTEYSNQPQHF. The CDR3 nucleotides are TGTGCCAGCAGAACAGAGTATAGCAATCAGCCCCAGCATTTT. Drawing the rest from reference TRBV28 and TRBJ1-5, the complete variable domain is DVKVTQSSRYLVKRTGEKVFLECVQDMDHENMFWYRQDPGLGLRLIYFSYDVKMKEKGDIPEGYSVSREKKERFSLILESASTNQTSMYLCASRTEYSNQPQHFGDGTRLSIL.

This chain joins TRBV2 and TRBJ2-7; D not certain. CDR1 SNHLY and CDR2 FYNNEI come from the germline V gene. V was cut by 6 bases and J by 0 bases, with 9 bases left in between. This CDR3 is built from 13 residues. CDR3 sequence (DNA): TGTGCCAGCAGGCCAGTCCCCTCCTACGAGCAGTACTTC. Translation: CASRPVPSYEQYF.

A word on this clone: A junction boundary mismatches the germline segment, possibly from a read error. V is TRBV5-4 and J is TRBJ2-6; 8 bases map to TRBD1. The CDR3 consists of 17 residues. Germline V gene data show CDR1 as SGHNT and CDR2 as YYREEE (reference sequence). The chain's CDR3 is CASSSRTGNTGANGLTF. The CDR3 coding sequence is TGTGCCAGCAGCTCCAGGACAGGGAATACTGGGGCCAACGGCCTGACTTTC.

This clone was recorded many times. V is TRBV25-1 and J is TRBJ1-3; TRBD1 is a possible D gene (5 bases). The CDR3 totals 13 residues. Germline lookup yields CDR1 MGHDK and CDR2 SYGVNS. Trimming removed 3 bases from V and 5 bases from J, with 8 bases in between. The chain's CDR3 is CASSEQGRNTIYF. The CDR3, as DNA: TGTGCCAGCAGTGAGCAGGGCCGAAACACCATATATTTT.